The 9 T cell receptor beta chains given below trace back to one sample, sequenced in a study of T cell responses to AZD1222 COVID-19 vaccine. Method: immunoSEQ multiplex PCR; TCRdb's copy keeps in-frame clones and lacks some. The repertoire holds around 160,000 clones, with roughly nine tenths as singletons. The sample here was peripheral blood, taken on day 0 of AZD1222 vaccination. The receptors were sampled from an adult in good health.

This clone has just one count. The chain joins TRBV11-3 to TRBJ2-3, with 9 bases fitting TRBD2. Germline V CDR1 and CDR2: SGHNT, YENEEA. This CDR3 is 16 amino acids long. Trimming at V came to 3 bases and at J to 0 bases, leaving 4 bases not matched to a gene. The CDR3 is CASSFSSGASTDTQYF. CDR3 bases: TGTGCCAGCAGCTTCTCTAGCGGGGCTAGCACAGATACGCAGTATTTT.

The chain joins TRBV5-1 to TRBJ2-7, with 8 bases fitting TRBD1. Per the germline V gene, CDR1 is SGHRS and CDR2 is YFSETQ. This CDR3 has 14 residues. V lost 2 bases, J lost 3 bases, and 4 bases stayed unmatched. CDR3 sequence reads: CASSLPGTGYEQYF. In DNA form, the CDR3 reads TGCGCCAGCAGCTTACCCGGGACAGGCTACGAGCAGTACTTC.

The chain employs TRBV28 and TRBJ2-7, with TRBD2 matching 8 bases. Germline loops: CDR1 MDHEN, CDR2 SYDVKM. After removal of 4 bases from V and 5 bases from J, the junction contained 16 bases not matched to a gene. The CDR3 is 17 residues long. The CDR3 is CASSSPSGRLSLNEQYF. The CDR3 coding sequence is TGTGCCAGCAGTTCTCCGAGCGGGAGACTTTCGTTGAACGAGCAGTACTTC.

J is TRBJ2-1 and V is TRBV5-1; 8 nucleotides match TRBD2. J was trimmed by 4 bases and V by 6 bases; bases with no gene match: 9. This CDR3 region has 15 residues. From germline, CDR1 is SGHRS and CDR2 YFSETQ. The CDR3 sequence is CASTPGGTRYNEQFF. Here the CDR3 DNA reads TGCGCCAGCACCCCCGGCGGGACTAGGTACAATGAGCAGTTCTTC. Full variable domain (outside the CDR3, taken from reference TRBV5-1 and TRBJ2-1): KAGVTQTPRYLIKTRGQQVTLSCSPISGHRSVSWYQQTPGQGLQFLFEYFSETQRNKGNFPGRFSGRQFSNSRSEMNVSTLELGDSALYLCASTPGGTRYNEQFFGPGTRLTVL.

In DNA, the CDR3 is TGTGCCAGCAGTCCCGACAGGGCCCCGGCGAATGAGCAGTTCTTC. The encoded protein is CASSPDRAPANEQFF. This chain connects TRBV2 to TRBJ2-1, with 7 nucleotides matching TRBD1. This CDR3 is built from 15 residues. Trimming removed 5 bases from V and 7 bases from J; junction bases left unmatched: 11. Germline lookup yields CDR1 SNHLY and CDR2 FYNNEI.

The CDR3 region is CASNPTGYNEQFF. The CDR3, as DNA: TGTGCCAGCAACCCAACAGGATACAATGAGCAGTTCTTC. V and J are TRBV3-1 (or the pseudogene TRBV3-2) and TRBJ2-1, with D possibly TRBD1 on 5 matching bases. The CDR3 is 13 residues long. In germline, CDR1 is LGHDT, CDR2 YNNKEL (reference sequence). Trimming stripped 7 bases from V and 4 bases from J, with 11 bases between.

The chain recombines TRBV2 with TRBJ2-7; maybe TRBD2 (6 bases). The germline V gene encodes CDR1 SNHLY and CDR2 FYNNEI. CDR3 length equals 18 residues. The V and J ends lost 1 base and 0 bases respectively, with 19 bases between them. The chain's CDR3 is CASSEDIGGAGYSYEQYF. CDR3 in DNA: TGTGCCAGCAGTGAAGATATCGGCGGGGCTGGTTACTCCTACGAGCAGTACTTC.

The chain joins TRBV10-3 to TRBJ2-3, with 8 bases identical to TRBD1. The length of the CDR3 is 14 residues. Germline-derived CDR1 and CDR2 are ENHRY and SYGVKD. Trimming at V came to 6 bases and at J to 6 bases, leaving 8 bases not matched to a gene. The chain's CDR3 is CAIRTGVESDTQYF. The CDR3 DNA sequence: TGTGCCATCAGGACAGGGGTAGAGTCGGATACGCAGTATTTT.

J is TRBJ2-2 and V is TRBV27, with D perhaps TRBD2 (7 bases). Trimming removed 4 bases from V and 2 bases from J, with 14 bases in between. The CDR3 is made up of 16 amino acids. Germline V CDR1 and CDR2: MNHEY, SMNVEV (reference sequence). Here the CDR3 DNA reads TGTGCCAGCAGTTCTGTGGGGGGGGCTAACACCGGGGAGCTGTTTTTT. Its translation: CASSSVGGANTGELFF.